The rows below give T cell receptor beta chains drawn from one sample of a study of T cell repertoires in cytomegalovirus infection. One entry per CDR3 protein results from TCRdb running MiXCR on the reads. Seen here are approximately 990,000 distinct CDR3 sequences, roughly 31% observed once, and the top ten hold about 14%. Their target antigens are unknown. This sample comprised cultured CD8+ T cells from PBMCs, obtained from culture after CMV antigen stimulation. All receptors come from a human donor in good health (CMV status not recorded). Some clones in this sample may be carry-over from other donors' samples. The conserved cysteine and the conserved F or W are not part of the CDR3 here.

len: 13
v_gene: TRBV19
j_gene: TRBJ2-3
CDR3aa: ASSIFGISTDTQY

len: 10
v_gene: TRBV7-2
j_gene: TRBJ2-2
CDR3aa: ASSLGFGELF

len: 13
v_gene: TRBV7-8
j_gene: TRBJ1-2
CDR3aa: ASSLNMGQGYGYT

len: 13
v_gene: TRBV10-2
j_gene: TRBJ2-1
CDR3aa: ASSEPGQKPYEQF

len: 13
v_gene: TRBV7-2
j_gene: TRBJ1-2
CDR3aa: ASSLEGQGAYGYT

len: 12
v_gene: TRBV7-9
j_gene: TRBJ1-1
CDR3aa: ASSLDLRDGEAF

len: 14
v_gene: TRBV5-6
j_gene: TRBJ2-2
CDR3aa: ASSLLYLTETGELF

len: 12
v_gene: TRBV6-5
j_gene: TRBJ1-1
CDR3aa: ASSGIEGNTEAF

len: 12
v_gene: TRBV7-6
j_gene: TRBJ2-7
CDR3aa: ASSLVQGAGEQY

len: 11
v_gene: TRBV7-8
j_gene: TRBJ2-3
CDR3aa: ASSKESTDTQY

len: 12
v_gene: TRBV7-6
j_gene: TRBJ2-7
CDR3aa: ASSLAVHTYEQY

len: 13
v_gene: TRBV6-6
j_gene: TRBJ1-5
CDR3aa: ASSSRQARGKPQH

len: 12
v_gene: TRBV10-3
j_gene: TRBJ1-1
CDR3aa: AIGEGGFRDKAF

len: 13
v_gene: TRBV6-2/TRBV6-3
j_gene: TRBJ2-1
CDR3aa: ASSKTREAYNEQF

len: 11
v_gene: TRBV15
j_gene: TRBJ2-5
CDR3aa: ATSGTLQETQY

len: 12
v_gene: TRBV27
j_gene: TRBJ2-3
CDR3aa: ASSSASSTDTQY

len: 14
v_gene: TRBV6-5
j_gene: TRBJ2-3
CDR3aa: ASSYGQASSTDTQY

len: 12
v_gene: TRBV5-1
j_gene: TRBJ2-5
CDR3aa: ASSYRGSGETQY

len: 13
v_gene: TRBV4-2
j_gene: TRBJ2-7
CDR3aa: ASSRKGQGAYEQY

len: 13
v_gene: TRBV5-6
j_gene: TRBJ2-5
CDR3aa: ASSLKGGARETQY

len: 11
v_gene: TRBV9
j_gene: TRBJ2-1
CDR3aa: ASSVTGNNEQF

len: 13
v_gene: TRBV6-6
j_gene: TRBJ2-1
CDR3aa: ASSYSTPTLGEQF

len: 12
v_gene: TRBV12-3/TRBV12-4
j_gene: TRBJ1-2
CDR3aa: ASSWTSTNYGYT